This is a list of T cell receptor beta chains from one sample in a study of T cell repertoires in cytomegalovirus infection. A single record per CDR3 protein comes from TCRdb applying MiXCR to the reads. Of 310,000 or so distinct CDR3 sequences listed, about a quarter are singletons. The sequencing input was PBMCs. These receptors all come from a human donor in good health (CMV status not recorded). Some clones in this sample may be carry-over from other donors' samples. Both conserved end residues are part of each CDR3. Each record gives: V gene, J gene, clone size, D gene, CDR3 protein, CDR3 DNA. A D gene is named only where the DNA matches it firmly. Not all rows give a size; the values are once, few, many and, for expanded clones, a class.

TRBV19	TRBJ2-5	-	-	CAEAGQGVPQETQYF	TGTGCCGAGGCGGGGCAGGGTGTCCCACAAGAGACCCAGTACTTC
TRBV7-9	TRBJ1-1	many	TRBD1	CASSLSGRGMNTEAFF	TGTGCCAGCAGCTTAAGTGGCAGGGGGATGAACACTGAAGCTTTCTTT
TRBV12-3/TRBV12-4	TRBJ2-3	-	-	CASRLLSTDTQYF	TGTGCCAGCAGGCTCCTGTCGACAGATACGCAGTATTTT
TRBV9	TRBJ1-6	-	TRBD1	CASSERTGGSYNSPLHF	TGTGCCAGCAGCGAAAGGACAGGAGGGTCCTATAATTCACCCCTCCACTTT
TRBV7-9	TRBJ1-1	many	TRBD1	CATPRGDSTEAFF	TGTGCCACCCCACGGGGGGACAGCACTGAAGCTTTCTTT
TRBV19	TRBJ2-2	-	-	CASYGWTGELFF	TGTGCCAGTTACGGGTGGACCGGGGAGCTGTTTTTT
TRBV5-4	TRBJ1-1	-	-	CASSLAGAGRTEAFF	TGTGCCAGCAGCTTGGCCGGGGCGGGGAGGACTGAAGCTTTCTTT
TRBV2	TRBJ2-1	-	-	CASSELHNNEQFF	TGTGCCAGCAGTGAACTGCACAACAATGAGCAGTTCTTC
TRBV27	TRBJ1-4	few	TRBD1	CASSPGGEKLFF	TGTGCCAGCAGTCCAGGGGGGGAAAAACTGTTTTTT
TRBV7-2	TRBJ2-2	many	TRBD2	CASSPISGAGTGELFF	TGTGCCAGCAGCCCAATTAGCGGGGCGGGGACCGGGGAGCTGTTTTTT
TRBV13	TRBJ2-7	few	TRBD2	CASSLDGRASHEQYF	TGTGCCAGCAGCTTAGACGGGAGGGCCTCCCACGAGCAGTACTTC
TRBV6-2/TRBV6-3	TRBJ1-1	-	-	CASSLPRGKNTEAFF	TGTGCCAGCAGTCTCCCTAGAGGGAAGAACACTGAAGCTTTCTTT
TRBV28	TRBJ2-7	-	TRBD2	CASRLTGTSGGYEQYF	TGTGCCAGCAGATTGACCGGGACTAGCGGGGGTTACGAGCAGTACTTC
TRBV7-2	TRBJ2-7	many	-	CASSEWTPGRYEQYF	TGTGCCAGCAGCGAATGGACCCCCGGAAGGTACGAGCAGTACTTC